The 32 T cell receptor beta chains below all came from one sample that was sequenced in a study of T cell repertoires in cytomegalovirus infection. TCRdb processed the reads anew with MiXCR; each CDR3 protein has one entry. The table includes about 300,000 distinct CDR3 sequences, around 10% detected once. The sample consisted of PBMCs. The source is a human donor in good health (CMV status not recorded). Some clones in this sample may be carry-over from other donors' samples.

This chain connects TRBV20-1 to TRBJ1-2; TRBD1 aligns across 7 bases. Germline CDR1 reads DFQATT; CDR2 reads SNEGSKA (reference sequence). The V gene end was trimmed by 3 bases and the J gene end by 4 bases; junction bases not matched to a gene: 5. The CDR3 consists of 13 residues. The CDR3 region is CSASRGTRYGYTF. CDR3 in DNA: TGCAGTGCTAGCAGGGGGACTCGCTATGGCTACACCTTC.

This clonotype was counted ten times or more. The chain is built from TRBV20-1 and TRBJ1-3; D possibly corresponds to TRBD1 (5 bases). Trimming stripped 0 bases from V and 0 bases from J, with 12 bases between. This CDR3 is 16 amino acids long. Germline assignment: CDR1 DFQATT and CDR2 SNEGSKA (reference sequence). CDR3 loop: CSAREGRKGSGNTIYF. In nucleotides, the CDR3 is TGCAGTGCTAGAGAGGGACGCAAAGGCTCTGGAAACACCATATATTTT.

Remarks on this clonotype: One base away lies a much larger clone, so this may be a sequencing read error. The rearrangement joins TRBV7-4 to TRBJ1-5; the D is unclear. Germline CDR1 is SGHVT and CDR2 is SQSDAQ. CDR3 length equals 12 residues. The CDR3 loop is CASSTPNLPQHF. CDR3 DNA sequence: TGTGCCAGCAGCACCCCTAATCTGCCCCAGCATTTT.

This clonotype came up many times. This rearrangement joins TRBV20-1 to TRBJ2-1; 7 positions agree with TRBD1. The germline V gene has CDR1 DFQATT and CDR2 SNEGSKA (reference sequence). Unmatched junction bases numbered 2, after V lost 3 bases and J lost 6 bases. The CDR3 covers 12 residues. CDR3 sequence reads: CSARAGGNEQFF. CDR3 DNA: TGCAGTGCTAGGGCAGGGGGCAATGAGCAGTTCTTC.

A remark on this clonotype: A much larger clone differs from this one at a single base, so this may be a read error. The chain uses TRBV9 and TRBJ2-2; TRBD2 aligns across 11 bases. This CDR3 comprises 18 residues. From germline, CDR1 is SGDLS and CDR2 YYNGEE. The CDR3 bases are TGTTCCAGCAGTCCCTTCCCTCTAGCGGGGGGGAACACCGGGGAGCTGTTTTTT. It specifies CSSSPFPLAGGNTGELFF.

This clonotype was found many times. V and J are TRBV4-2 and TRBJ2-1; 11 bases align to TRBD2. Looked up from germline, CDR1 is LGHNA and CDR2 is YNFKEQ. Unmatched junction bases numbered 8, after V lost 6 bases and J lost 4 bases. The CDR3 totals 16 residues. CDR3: CASRDEASGGYNEQFF. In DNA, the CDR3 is TGTGCCAGCAGGGATGAGGCTAGCGGGGGGTACAATGAGCAGTTCTTC.

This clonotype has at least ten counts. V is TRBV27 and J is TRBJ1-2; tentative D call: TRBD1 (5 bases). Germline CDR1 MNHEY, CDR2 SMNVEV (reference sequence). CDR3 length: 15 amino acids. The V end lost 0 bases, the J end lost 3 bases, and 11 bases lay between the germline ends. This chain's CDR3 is CASSLSITGYYGYTF. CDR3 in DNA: TGTGCCAGCAGTTTATCGATAACAGGATACTATGGCTACACCTTC.

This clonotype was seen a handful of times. The CDR3 DNA reads TGTGCCAGCAGCCAAGATCCGGACACCAATGAGCAGTTCTTC. Amino acids: CASSQDPDTNEQFF. This chain joins TRBV3-1 and TRBJ2-1; D possibly corresponds to TRBD1 (5 bases). The germline V gene encodes CDR1 LGHDT and CDR2 YNNKEL (reference sequence). This CDR3 has 14 amino acids. V dropped 0 bases and J dropped 6 bases, with 9 bases sitting between them.

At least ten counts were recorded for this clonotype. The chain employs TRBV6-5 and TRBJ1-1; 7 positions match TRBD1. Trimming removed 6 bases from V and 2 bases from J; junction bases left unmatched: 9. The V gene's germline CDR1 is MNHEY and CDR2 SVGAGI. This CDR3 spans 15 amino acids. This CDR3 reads CASRRQGSRNTEAFF. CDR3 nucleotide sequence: TGTGCCAGCAGGAGACAGGGAAGCCGTAACACTGAAGCTTTCTTT.

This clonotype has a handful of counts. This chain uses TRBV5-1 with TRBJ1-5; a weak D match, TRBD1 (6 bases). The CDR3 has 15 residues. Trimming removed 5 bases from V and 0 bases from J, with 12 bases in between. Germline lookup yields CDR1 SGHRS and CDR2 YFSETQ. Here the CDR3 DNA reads TGCGCCAGCAGACAAGGACAGTATAGCAATCAGCCCCAGCATTTT. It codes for CASRQGQYSNQPQHF.

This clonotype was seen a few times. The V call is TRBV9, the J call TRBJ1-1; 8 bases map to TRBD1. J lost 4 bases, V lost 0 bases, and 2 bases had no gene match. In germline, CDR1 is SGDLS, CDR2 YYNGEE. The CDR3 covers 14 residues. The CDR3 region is CASSVATGGTEAFF. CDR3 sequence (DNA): TGTGCCAGCAGCGTAGCTACAGGGGGCACTGAAGCTTTCTTT.

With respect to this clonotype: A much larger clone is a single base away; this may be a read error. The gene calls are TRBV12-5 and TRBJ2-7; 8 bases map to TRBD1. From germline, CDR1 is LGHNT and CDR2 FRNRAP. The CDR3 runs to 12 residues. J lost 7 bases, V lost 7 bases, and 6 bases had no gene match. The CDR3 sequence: CASDRGDGEQYF. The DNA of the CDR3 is TGTGCTAGTGACAGGGGGGACGGAGAGCAGTACTTC.

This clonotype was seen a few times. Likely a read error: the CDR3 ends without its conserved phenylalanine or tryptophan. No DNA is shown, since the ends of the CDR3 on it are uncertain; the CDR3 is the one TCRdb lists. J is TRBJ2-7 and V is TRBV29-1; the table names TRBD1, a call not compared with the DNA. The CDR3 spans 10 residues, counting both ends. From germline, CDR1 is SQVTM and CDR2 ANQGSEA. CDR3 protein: CSVDAGTGAG.

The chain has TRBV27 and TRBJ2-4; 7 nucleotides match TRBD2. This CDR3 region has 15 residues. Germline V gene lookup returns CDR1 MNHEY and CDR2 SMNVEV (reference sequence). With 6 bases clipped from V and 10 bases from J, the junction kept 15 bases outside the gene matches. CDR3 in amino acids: CASSLSAGLPLIQYF. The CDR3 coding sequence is TGTGCCAGCAGCCTCTCCGCGGGACTACCCCTGATTCAGTACTTC.

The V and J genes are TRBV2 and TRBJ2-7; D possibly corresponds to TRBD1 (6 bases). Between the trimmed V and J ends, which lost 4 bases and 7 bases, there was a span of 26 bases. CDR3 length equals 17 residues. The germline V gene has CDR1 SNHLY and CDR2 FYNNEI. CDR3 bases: TGTGCCAGCAGTGTTGTTCGGACAGCCTTCGTGGTGGAAGAGCAGTACGTC. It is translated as CASSVVRTAFVVEEQYV.

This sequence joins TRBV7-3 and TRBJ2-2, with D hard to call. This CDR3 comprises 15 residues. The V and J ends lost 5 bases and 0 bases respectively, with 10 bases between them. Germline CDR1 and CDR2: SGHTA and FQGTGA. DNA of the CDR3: TGTGCCAGCAGCCCCCAACCCTCGAACACCGGGGAGCTGTTTTTT. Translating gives CASSPQPSNTGELFF.

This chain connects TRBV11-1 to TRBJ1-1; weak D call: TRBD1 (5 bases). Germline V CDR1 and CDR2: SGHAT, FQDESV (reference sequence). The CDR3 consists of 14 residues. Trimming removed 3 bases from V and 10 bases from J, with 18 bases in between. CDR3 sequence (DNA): TGTGCCAGCAGCTTGGGGAGGGGTTCAGGAGGAGCTTTCTTT. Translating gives CASSLGRGSGGAFF.

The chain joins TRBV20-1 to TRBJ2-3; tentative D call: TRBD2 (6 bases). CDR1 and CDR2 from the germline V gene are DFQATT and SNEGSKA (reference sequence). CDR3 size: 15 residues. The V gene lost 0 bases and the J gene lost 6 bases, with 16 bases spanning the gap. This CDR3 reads CSAREILAGMDTQYF. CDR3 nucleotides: TGCAGTGCTAGAGAAATTTTGGCGGGAATGGATACGCAGTATTTT.

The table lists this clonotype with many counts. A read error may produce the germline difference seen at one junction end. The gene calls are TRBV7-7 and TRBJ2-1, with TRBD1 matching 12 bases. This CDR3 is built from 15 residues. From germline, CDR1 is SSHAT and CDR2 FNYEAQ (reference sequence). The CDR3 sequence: CASSPGTGGLDEQFF. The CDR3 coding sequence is TGTGCTAGCAGCCCGGGGACAGGGGGCCTCGATGAGCAGTTCTTC.

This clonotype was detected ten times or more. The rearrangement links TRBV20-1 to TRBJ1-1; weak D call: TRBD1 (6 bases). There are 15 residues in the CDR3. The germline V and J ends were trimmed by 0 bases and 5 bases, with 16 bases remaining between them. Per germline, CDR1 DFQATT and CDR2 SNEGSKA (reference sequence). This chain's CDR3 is CSARDPGRGRTEAFF. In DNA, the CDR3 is TGCAGTGCTAGAGATCCAGGCAGGGGCAGAACTGAAGCTTTCTTT.

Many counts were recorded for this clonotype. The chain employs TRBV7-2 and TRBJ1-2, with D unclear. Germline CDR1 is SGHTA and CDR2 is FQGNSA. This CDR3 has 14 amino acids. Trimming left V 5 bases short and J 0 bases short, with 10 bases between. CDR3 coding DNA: TGTGCCAGCAGCCCCGGGCCCTCTAACTATGGCTACACCTTC. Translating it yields CASSPGPSNYGYTF. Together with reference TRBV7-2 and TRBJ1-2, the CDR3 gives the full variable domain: GAGVSQSPSNKVTEKGKDVELRCDPISGHTALYWYRQSLGQGLEFLIYFQGNSAPDKSGLPSDRFSAERTGGSVSTLTIQRTQQEDSAVYLCASSPGPSNYGYTFGSGTRLTVV.

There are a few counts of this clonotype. CDR3 amino acids: CSYARGPKETQYF. The CDR3, as DNA: TGCAGCTACGCTAGGGGGCCAAAAGAGACCCAGTACTTC. The chain uses TRBV29-1 and TRBJ2-5, with TRBD1 matching 7 bases. Germline assignment: CDR1 SQVTM and CDR2 ANQGSEA. The CDR3 runs 13 residues. V gave up 8 bases and J gave up 3 bases; unmatched junction bases: 9.

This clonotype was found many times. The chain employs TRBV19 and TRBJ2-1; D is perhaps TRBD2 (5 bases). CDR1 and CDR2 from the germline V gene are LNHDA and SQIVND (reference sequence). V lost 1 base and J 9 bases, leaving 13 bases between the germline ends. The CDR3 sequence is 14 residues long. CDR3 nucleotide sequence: TGTGCCAGTAGTATAGGAGCGGATCCAGCTGAGCAGTTCTTC. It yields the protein CASSIGADPAEQFF.

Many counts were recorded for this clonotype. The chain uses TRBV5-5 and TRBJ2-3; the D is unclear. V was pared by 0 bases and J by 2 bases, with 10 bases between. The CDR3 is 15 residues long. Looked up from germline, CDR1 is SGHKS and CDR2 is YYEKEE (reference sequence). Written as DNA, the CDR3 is TGTGCCAGCAGCTTGGAGGTGAAGGTCACAGATACGCAGTATTTT. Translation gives CASSLEVKVTDTQYF.

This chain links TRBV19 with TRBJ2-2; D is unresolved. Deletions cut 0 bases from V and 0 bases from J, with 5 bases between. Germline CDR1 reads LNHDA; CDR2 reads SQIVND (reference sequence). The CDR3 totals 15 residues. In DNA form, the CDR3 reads TGTGCCAGTAGTATAGAGATGCCGAACACCGGGGAGCTGTTTTTT. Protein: CASSIEMPNTGELFF.

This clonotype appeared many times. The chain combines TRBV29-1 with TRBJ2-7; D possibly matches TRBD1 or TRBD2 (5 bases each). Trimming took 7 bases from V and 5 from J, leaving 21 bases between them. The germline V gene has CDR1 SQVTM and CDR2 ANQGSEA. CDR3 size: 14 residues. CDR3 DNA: TGCAGCGCAGGGACGGGGCGAAGAGGGGACGAGCAGTACGTC. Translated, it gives CSAGTGRRGDEQYV.

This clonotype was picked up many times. DNA of the CDR3: TGTGCCAGCAGACTGGGGGGTACGCAGTATTTT. Translation gives CASRLGGTQYF. The rearrangement uses TRBV28 and TRBJ2-3; tentatively, D is TRBD2 (6 bases). V lost 6 bases and J 8 bases, leaving 9 bases between the germline ends. The CDR3 spans 11 residues. Germline V gives CDR1 MDHEN, CDR2 SYDVKM.

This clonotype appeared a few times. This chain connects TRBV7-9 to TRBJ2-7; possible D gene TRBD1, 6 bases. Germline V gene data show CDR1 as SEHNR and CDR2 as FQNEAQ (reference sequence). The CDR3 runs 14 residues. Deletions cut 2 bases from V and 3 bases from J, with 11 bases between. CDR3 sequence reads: CASSLTGTLYEQYF. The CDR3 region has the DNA TGTGCCAGCAGCTTAACAGGGACCCTCTACGAGCAGTACTTC.

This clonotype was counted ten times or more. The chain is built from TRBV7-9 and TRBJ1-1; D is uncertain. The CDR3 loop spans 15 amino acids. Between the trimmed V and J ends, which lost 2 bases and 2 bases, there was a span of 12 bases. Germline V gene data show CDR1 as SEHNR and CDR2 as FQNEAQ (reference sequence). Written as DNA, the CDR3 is TGTGCCAGCAGCTTATCAGGAGGGATAAACACTGAAGCTTTCTTT. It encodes CASSLSGGINTEAFF.

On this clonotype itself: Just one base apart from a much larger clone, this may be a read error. CDR3 sequence (DNA): TGTCCCAGCAGTACCGGGACTAGCTACACAGATACGCAGTATTTT. Protein sequence: CPSSTGTSYTDTQYF. V is TRBV2 and J is TRBJ2-3; 9 bases line up with TRBD2. Germline CDR1 and CDR2: SNHLY and FYNNEI. This CDR3 has 15 residues.

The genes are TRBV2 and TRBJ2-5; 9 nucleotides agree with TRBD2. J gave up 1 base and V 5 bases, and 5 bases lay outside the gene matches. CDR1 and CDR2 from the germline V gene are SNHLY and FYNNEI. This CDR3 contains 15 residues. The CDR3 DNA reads TGTGCCAGCAGTTCGCTAGCGGGGACCCAAGAGACCCAGTACTTC. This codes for CASSSLAGTQETQYF.

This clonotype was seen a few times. In nucleotides, the CDR3 is TGTGCCAGCAGCTTGGTAGGACTAGCGGGTTCAGATACGCAGTATTTT. This sequence encodes CASSLVGLAGSDTQYF. The chain recombines TRBV5-4 with TRBJ2-3; 11 nucleotides line up with TRBD2. Trimming cost V 0 bases and J 4 bases; bases outside gene matches: 4. The CDR3 spans 16 residues. CDR1 and CDR2 from the germline V gene are SGHNT and YYREEE (reference sequence).